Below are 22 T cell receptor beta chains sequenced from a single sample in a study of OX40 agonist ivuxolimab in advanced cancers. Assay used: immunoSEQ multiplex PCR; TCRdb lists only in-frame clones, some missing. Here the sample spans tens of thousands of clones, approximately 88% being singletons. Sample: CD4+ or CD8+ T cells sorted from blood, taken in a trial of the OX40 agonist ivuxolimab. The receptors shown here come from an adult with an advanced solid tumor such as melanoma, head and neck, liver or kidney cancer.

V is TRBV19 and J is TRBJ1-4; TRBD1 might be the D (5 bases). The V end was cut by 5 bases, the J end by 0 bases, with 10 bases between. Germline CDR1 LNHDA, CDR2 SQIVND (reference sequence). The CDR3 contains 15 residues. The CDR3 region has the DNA TGTGCCAGTAGTGACAGACAAACAACTAATGAAAAACTGTTTTTT. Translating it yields CASSDRQTTNEKLFF.

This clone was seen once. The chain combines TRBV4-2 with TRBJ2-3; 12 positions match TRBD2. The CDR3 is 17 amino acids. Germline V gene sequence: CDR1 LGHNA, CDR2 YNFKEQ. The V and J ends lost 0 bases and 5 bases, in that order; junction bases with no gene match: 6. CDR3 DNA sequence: TGTGCCAGCAGCCAAGATGCTAGCGGGAGGGCCAAAGATACGCAGTATTTT. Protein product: CASSQDASGRAKDTQYF.

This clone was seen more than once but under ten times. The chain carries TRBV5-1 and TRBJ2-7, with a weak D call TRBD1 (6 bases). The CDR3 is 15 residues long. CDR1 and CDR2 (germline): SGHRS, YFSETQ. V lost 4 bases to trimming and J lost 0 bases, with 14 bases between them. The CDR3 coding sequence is TGCGCCAGCAGCCCTGGGACACTACCCTCCTACGAGCAGTACTTC. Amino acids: CASSPGTLPSYEQYF. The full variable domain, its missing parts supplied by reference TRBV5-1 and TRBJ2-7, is KAGVTQTPRYLIKTRGQQVTLSCSPISGHRSVSWYQQTPGQGLQFLFEYFSETQRNKGNFPGRFSGRQFSNSRSEMNVSTLELGDSALYLCASSPGTLPSYEQYFGPGTRLTVT.

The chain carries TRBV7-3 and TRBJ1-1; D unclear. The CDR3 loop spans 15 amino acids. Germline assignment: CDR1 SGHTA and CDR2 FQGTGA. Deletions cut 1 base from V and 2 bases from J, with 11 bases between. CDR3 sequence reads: CASSLKEKVNTEAFF. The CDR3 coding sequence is TGTGCCAGCAGCTTAAAGGAAAAGGTAAACACTGAAGCTTTCTTT.

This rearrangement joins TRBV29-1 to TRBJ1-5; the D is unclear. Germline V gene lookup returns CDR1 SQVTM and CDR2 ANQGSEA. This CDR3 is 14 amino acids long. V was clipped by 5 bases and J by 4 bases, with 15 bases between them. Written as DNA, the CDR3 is TGCAGCGTTAGAGGAGAGGGAGAAAATCAGCCCCAGCATTTT. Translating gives CSVRGEGENQPQHF.

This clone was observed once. DNA of the CDR3: TGTGCCAGCAACAAAGGTGGCGGAGACGAGCAGTACTTC. Its protein product is CASNKGGGDEQYF. V is TRBV21-1 and J is TRBJ2-7; the DNA was not compared with TRBD2, the D call given in the table. TRBV21-1 is reported as a pseudogene. The CDR3 is made up of 13 amino acids.

The CDR3 DNA reads as TGTGCCAGCAGTGAAGCAGGGCCGCCGAATGAAAAACTGTTTTTT. It is translated as CASSEAGPPNEKLFF. This sequence joins TRBV6-1 and TRBJ1-4; D ambiguous. V was clipped by 0 bases and J by 5 bases, with 10 bases between them. CDR3 size: 15 residues. Germline values: CDR1 MNHNS, CDR2 SASEGT.

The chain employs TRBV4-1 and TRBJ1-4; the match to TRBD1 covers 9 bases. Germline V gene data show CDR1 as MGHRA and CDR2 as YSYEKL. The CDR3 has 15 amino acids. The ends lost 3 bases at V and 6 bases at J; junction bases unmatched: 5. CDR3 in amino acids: CASSHTGGAHEKLFF. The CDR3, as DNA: TGCGCCAGCAGCCATACAGGGGGCGCACATGAAAAACTGTTTTTT.

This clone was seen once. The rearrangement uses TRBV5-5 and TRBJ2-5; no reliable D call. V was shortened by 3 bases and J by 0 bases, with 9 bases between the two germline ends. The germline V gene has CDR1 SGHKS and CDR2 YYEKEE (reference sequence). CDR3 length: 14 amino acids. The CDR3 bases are TGTGCCAGCAGCTATACAGTGTACCAAGAGACCCAGTACTTC. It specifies CASSYTVYQETQYF.

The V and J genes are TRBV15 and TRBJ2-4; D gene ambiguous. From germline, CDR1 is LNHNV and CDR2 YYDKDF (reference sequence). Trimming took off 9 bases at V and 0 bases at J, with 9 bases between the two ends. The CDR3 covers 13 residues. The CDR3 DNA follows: TGTGCCACACGGTGGGTAGCCAAAAACATTCAGTACTTC. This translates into CATRWVAKNIQYF.

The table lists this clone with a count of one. DNA for the CDR3: TGTGCCAGCACCCCTGGGAGGTGGGACTACAATGAGCAGTTCTTC. Translation gives CASTPGRWDYNEQFF. The J gene is TRBJ2-1, the V gene TRBV5-4; weak D call: TRBD2 (6 bases). From germline, CDR1 is SGHNT and CDR2 YYREEE (reference sequence). CDR3 length: 15 residues. Trimming pared 6 bases from V and 3 bases from J, leaving 16 bases between.

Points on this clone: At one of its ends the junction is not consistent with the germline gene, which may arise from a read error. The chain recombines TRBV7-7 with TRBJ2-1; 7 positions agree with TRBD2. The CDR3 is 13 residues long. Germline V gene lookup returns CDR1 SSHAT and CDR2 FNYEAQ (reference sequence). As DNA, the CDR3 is TGTGCTAGCAGCCCAGATGCGGGAGATGAGCAGTTCTTC. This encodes CASSPDAGDEQFF.

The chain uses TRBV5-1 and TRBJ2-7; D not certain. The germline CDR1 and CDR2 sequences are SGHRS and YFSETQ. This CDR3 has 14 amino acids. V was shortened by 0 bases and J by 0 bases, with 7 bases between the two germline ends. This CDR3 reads CASSLESTSYEQYF. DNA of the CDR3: TGCGCCAGCAGCTTGGAGTCCACCTCCTACGAGCAGTACTTC.

CDR3 nucleotide sequence: TGTGCCGCGGGACAGGGGGAGTTCATGAACACTGAAGCTTTCTTT. Protein: CAAGQGEFMNTEAFF. The rearrangement uses TRBV30 and TRBJ1-1, with TRBD1 identical over 11 bases. The V and J ends lost 8 bases and 0 bases, in that order; junction bases with no gene match: 8. The CDR3 contains 15 residues. Germline CDR1 GTSNPN, CDR2 SVGIG (reference sequence).

DNA of the CDR3: TGTGCCAGCAGCGGACAGATTGAAGCTTTCTTT. The encoded protein is CASSGQIEAFF. The V gene is TRBV11-2, the J gene TRBJ1-1; D might be TRBD1 (6 bases). The CDR3 runs 11 residues. Germline CDR1 is SGHAT and CDR2 is FQNNGV. V dropped 5 bases and J dropped 7 bases, with 8 bases sitting between them.

CDR3 DNA sequence: TGTGCCAGCACGAATCAGGGGGCTTTGCGGGAGACCCAGTACTTC. Its protein product is CASTNQGALRETQYF. The genes are TRBV11-2 and TRBJ2-5; TRBD1 matches at 8 bases. The CDR3 is 15 residues long. J gave up 5 bases and V 7 bases, and 12 bases lay outside the gene matches. Germline lookup yields CDR1 SGHAT and CDR2 FQNNGV.

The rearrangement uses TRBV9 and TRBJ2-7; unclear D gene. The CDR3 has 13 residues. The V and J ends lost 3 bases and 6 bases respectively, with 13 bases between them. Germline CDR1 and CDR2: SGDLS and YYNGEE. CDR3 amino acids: CASSAFSRSEQYF. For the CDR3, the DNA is TGTGCCAGCAGCGCCTTCTCTAGGTCCGAGCAGTACTTC.

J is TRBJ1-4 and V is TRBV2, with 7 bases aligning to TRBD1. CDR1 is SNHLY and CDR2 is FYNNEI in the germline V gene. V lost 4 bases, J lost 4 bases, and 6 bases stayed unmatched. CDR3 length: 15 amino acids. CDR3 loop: CASSGGDSVNEKLFF. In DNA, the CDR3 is TGTGCCAGCAGTGGCGGGGACAGCGTTAATGAAAAACTGTTTTTT.

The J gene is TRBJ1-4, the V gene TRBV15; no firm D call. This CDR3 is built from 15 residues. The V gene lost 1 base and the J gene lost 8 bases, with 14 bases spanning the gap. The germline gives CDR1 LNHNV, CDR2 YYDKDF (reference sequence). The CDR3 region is CATSRGFTLEEKLFF. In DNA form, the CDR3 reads TGTGCCACCAGCAGAGGGTTTACCTTGGAGGAAAAACTGTTTTTT. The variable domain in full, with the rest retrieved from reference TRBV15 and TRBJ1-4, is DAMVIQNPRYQVTQFGKPVTLSCSQTLNHNVMYWYQQKSSQAPKLLFHYYDKDFNNEADTPDNFQSRRPNTSFCFLDIRSPGLGDTAMYLCATSRGFTLEEKLFFGSGTQLSVL.

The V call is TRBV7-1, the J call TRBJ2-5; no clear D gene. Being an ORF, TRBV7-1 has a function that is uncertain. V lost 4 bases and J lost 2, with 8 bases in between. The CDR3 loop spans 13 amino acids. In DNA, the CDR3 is TGTGCCAGCAGCTTCCAGGAACAAGAGACCCAGTACTTC. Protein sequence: CASSFQEQETQYF.

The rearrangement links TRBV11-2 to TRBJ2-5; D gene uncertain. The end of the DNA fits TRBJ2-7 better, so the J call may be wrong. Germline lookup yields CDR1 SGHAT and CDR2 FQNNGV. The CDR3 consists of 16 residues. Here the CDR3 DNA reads TGTGCCAGCAGCCCGTGGAGCAGGAGATCCTCCTACGAGCAGTACTTC. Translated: CASSPWSRRSSYEQYF.

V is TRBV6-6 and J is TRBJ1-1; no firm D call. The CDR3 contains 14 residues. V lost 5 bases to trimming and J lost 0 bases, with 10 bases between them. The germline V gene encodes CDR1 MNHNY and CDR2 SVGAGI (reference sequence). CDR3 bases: TGTGCCAGCAGTGACCTGTTGATGAACACTGAAGCTTTCTTT. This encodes CASSDLLMNTEAFF.